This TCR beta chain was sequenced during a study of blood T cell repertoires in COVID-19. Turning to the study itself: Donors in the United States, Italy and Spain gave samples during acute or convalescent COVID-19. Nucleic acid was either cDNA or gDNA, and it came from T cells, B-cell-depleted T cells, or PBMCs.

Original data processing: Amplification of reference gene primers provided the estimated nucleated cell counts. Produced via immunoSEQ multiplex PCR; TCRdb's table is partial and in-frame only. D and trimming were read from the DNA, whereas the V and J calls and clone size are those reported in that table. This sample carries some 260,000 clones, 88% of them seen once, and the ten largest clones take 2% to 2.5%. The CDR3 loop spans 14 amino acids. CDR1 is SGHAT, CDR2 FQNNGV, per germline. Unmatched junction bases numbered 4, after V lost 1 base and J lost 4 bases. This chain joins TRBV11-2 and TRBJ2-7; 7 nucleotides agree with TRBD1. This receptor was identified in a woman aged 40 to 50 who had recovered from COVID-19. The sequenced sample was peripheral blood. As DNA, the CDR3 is TGTGCCAGCAGCTTAGGGACAGGCGTTTACGAGCAGTACTTC. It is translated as CASSLGTGVYEQYF.